This T cell receptor (beta chain) was profiled in a study of T cells in narcolepsy. Study-wide findings and caveats: Same-patient CSF and blood CD4+ T cell clonotypes included HCRT-specific and TRIB2-specific autoreactive ones. Autoreactive clonotypes reportedly recurred in blood of same and different patients, not controls. No autoreactive T cell clone sequences appeared in some memory CD4+ repertoires.

TCRdb's copy holds only in-frame clones and misses some; the assay was immunoSEQ multiplex PCR. The sample gives around 35,000 clones, over 80% of which show up once; roughly 1% is in the top ten. Notes on this clone: The antigen is unknown.

This CDR3 is built from 14 residues. The sequenced sample was memory (CD45RA-) CD4+ T cells from blood. This chain joins TRBV21-1 and TRBJ2-7; the D segment call TRBD2 is taken from the table without a DNA check. TRBV21-1 is listed as a pseudogene. This receptor was obtained from a human donor in good health. This CDR3 reads CASSKAKRSYEQYF. CDR3 nucleotides: TGTGCCAGCAGCAAAGCGAAGCGGAGTTACGAGCAGTACTTC.